The sequence of this T cell receptor (beta chain) was determined in a study of technical replicates of blood from a few donors. This table comes from immunoSEQ multiplex PCR, and its TCRdb copy is limited to in-frame clones, with some not included. Of tens of thousands of clones listed, approximately 88% were seen once; the top ten hold 3.5% to 5%. The length of the CDR3 is 15 residues. The ends lost 3 bases at V and 4 bases at J; junction bases unmatched: 7. In germline, CDR1 is SGHTA, CDR2 FQGNSA. What was sequenced was PBMCs. The rearrangement joins TRBV7-2 to TRBJ2-7; the match to TRBD1 covers 9 bases. This clonotype was obtained from a human donor in good health. Some clones in this sample may be carry-over from other donors' samples. The CDR3 DNA is TGTGCCAGCAGCTTGGCACTGACAGGGGGGTACGAGCAGTACTTC. Residues: CASSLALTGGYEQYF.